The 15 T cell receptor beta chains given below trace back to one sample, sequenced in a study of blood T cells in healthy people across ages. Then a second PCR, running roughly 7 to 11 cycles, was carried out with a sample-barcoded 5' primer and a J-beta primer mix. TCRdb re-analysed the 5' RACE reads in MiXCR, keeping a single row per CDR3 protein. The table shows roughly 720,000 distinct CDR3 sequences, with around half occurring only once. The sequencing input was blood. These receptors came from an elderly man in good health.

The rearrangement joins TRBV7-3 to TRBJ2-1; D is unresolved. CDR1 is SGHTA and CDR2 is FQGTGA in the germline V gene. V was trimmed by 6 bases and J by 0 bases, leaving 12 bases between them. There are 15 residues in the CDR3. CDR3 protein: CASRSGPSSYNEQFF. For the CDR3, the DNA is TGTGCCAGCAGATCCGGGCCCTCCTCCTACAATGAGCAGTTCTTC.

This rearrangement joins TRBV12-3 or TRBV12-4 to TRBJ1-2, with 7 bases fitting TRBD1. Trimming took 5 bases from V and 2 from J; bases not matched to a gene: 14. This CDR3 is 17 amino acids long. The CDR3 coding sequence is TGTGCCAGCAGTCGATCGGCCGGGACAGCGAGGAACTATGGCTACACCTTC. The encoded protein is CASSRSAGTARNYGYTF.

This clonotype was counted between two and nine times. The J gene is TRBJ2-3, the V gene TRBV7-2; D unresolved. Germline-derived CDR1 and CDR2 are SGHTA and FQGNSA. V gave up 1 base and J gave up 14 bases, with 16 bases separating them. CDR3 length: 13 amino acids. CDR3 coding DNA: TGTGCCAGCAGCTTAGGTGGGCACAGATACGCGTATTTT. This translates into CASSLGGHRYAYF. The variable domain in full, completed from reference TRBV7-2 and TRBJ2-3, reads GAGVSQSPSNKVTEKGKDVELRCDPISGHTALYWYRQSLGQGLEFLIYFQGNSAPDKSGLPSDRFSAERTGGSVSTLTIQRTQQEDSAVYLCASSLGGHRYAYFGPGTRLTVL.

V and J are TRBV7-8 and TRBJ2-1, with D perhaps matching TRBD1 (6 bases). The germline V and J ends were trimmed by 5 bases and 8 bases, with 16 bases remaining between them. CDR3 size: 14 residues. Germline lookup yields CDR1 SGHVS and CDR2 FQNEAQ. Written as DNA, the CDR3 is TGTGCCAGCAGCCCGACCACAGGGTGCGATGAGCAGTTCTTC. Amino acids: CASSPTTGCDEQFF.

CDR3 coding DNA: TGCGCCAGCGGCCCCGGGCCTAGCGGATCCTACGAGCAGTACTTC. Translated: CASGPGPSGSYEQYF. The chain links TRBV5-1 to TRBJ2-7, with 7 bases aligning to TRBD2. The CDR3 is made up of 15 amino acids. Germline lookup yields CDR1 SGHRS and CDR2 YFSETQ. J gave up 1 base and V 7 bases, and 11 bases lay outside the gene matches.

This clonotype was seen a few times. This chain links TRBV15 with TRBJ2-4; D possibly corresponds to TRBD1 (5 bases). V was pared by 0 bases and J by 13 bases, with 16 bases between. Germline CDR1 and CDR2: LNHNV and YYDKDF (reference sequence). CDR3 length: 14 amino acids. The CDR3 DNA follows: TGTGCCACCAGCAGAGATGGCAGGGTCGAGGAGCAGTACTTC. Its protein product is CATSRDGRVEEQYF. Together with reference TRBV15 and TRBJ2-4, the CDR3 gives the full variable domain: DAMVIQNPRYQVTQFGKPVTLSCSQTLNHNVMYWYQQKSSQAPKLLFHYYDKDFNNEADTPDNFQSRRPNTSFCFLDIRSPGLGDTAMYLCATSRDGRVEEQYFGAGTRLSVL.

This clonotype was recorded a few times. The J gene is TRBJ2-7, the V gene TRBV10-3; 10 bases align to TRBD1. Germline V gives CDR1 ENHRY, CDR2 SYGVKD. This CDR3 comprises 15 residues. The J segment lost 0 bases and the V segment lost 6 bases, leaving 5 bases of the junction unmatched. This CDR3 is CAIRAGQGISYEQYF. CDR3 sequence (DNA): TGTGCCATCAGAGCGGGACAGGGGATCTCCTACGAGCAGTACTTC.

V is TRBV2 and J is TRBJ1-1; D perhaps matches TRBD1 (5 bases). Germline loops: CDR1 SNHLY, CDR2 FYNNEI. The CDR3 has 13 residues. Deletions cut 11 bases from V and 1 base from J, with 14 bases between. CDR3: CAGNDRWNTEAFF. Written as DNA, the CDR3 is TGTGCCGGAAATGACAGATGGAACACTGAAGCTTTCTTT.

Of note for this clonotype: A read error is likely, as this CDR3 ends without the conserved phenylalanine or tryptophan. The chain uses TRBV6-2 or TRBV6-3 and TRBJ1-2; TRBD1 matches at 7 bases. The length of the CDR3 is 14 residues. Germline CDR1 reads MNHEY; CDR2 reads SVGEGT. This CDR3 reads CPSTDRADSYGYTV. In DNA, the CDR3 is TGTCCCAGCACCGACAGGGCTGACAGCTATGGCTACACCGTC.

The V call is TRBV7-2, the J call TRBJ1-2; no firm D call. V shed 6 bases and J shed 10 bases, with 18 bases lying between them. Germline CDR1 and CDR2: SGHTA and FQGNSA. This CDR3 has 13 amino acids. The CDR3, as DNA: TGTGCCAGCAGTCACCGCCCGAGGATTACCTACACCTTC. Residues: CASSHRPRITYTF.

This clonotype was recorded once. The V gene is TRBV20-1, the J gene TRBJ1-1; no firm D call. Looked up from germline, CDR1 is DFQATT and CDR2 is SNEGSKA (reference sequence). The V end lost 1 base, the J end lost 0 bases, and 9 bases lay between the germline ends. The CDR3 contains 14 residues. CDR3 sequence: CSARGNFLNTEAFF. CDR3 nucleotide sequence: TGCAGTGCTAGAGGCAATTTCTTGAACACTGAAGCTTTCTTT.

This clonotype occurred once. CDR3 nucleotide sequence: TGCAGTGCTAGAGATCAGGGAGGGACAGTAGTTACTGAAGCTTTCTTT. This gives the protein CSARDQGGTVVTEAFF. The chain combines TRBV20-1 with TRBJ1-1; the match to TRBD1 covers 7 bases. The junction had 12 bases not matched to a gene; V was cut back by 0 bases and J by 5 bases. There are 16 residues in the CDR3. Germline values: CDR1 DFQATT, CDR2 SNEGSKA (reference sequence).

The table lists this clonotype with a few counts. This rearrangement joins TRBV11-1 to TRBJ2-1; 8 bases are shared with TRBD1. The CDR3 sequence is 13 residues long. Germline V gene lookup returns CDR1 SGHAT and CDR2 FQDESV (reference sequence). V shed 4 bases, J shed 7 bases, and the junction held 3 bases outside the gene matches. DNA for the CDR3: TGTGCCAGCAGCTCCAGACAGGGGAATGAGCAGTTCTTC. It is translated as CASSSRQGNEQFF.

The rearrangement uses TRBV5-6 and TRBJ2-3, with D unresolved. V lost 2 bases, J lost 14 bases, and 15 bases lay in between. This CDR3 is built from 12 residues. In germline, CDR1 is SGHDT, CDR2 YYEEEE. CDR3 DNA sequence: TGTGCCAGCAGCTTTGAGGTGGAATACGCGTATTTT. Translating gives CASSFEVEYAYF.

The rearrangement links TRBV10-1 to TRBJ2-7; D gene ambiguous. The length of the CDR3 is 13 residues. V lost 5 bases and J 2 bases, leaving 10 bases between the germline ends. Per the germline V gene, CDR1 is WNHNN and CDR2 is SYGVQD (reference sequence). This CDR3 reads CASSSGWTYEQYF. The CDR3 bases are TGCGCCAGCAGTTCTGGATGGACCTACGAGCAGTACTTC.